This T cell receptor (beta chain) was documented in a study of blood T cell repertoires in COVID-19 (dated by TCRdb to about 2020). About the full investigation: Samples from collaborators originated in the United States, Italy and Spain and spanned both the acute and convalescent phases of COVID-19. The repertoires were released in a freely available public database intended as a resource for research on the immune response to SARS-CoV-2. The material from the prospective study consisted of cDNA or gDNA derived from T cells, B-cell-depleted T cells, or PBMCs. Samples came from the ongoing ImmuneRACE study (first 160 participants) plus 1,254 subjects from 6 global collaborators. A de-identified subject ID, COVID-19 status, age in years and sex were almost always included in the sample metadata. The dataset comprised deeply sampled blood TCRbeta repertoires from subjects exposed to, actively infected with, or recovered from COVID-19. Where HLA class I and class II types were available, the types were taken from metadata supplied by the sample provider, not from assay-based typing.

The CDR3 goes from the cysteine to the phenylalanine over 13 residues. The sequence is cut down to CDR3 DNA, 39 bases in frame from base 1. Based on the germline V gene, the CDR1 and CDR2 sequences are MGHDK and SYGVNS. A distance of 14 bases separates the germline ends of V and J, which lose 6 bases and 8 bases respectively. The immunoSEQ Assay, a bias-controlled multiplex PCR, was used to amplify TCRbeta CDR3 regions from genomic DNA. Processing in the source paper ran as follows. Nucleated cell counts per sample were estimated from amplification of reference gene primers within the assay. Sequence reads were collapsed and filtered to measure the absolute abundance of every unique TCRbeta CDR3 rearrangement. For each sample, productive Simpson clonality was calculated as the square root of Simpson's diversity index over productive rearrangements. TCRdb obtained this table from immuneACCESS and retained in-frame rearrangements with V and J assigned. These tables miss some clones; where compared with another copy, unresolved V genes account for less than half of the shortfall, and the remainder is unexplained. V and J calls and clone size are copied from that table; D and trimming were computed from the DNA. The table for this sample lists about 130,000 clones; 65% to 90% of them were counted only once. The ten biggest clones cover 25% to 30% of the sample.

On this clone itself: The antigen this receptor binds is unknown. No clone much larger than this one lies a single base away; base qualities are absent.

Collaborating institutions collected whole blood in K2EDTA tubes following their own protocols. For TCRbeta analysis, collaborator samples were shipped as frozen whole blood, as isolated PBMCs, or as DNA extracted from either sample type. Overall study results and their limits: The quantity of clinical and demographic metadata differed by source and by participant and was supplied without curation.

Sequenced material: peripheral blood. Recombination linked TRBV25-1 to TRBJ1-5, with TRBD1 as a weak D call on 6 bases. This TCR was sampled from a woman older than 75 with acute or convalescent COVID-19. At the DNA level, the sequence is TGTGCCAGCAGCGAACAGGGAATCGAGCCCCAGCATTTT. The translation is CASSEQGIEPQHF.